The 12 T cell receptor beta chains below come from one sample, sequenced in a study of cytomegalovirus exposure and HLA in healthy donors. Primers for the PCR totalled 60 Vbeta and 13 Jbeta. Only in-frame clones appear in the TCRdb table, and some are missing; sequencing was by immunoSEQ multiplex PCR. Of tens of thousands of clones in the sample, about two thirds are singletons; the top ten hold roughly 15%. Material: PBMCs. Receptors were obtained from a woman between 45 and 60 years old in good health and CMV-seropositive.

This chain uses TRBV2 with TRBJ2-7; a possible D gene is TRBD1 (6 bases). The CDR3 contains 14 residues. Trimming removed 4 bases at V and 5 bases at J, with 15 bases between. CDR1 and CDR2 from the germline V gene are SNHLY and FYNNEI. DNA for the CDR3: TGTGCCAGCAGTGTCAGGGGTAGTGACGACGAGCAGTACTTC. Translating gives CASSVRGSDDEQYF.

As to this clone: Germline and junction disagree at one end, which may indicate a read error. V and J are TRBV7-7 and TRBJ2-1, with 9 nucleotides matching TRBD1. The germline CDR1 and CDR2 sequences are SSHAT and FNYEAQ (reference sequence). The CDR3 extends over 15 amino acids. DNA of the CDR3: TGTGCTAGCAGCCCCGGGACAGGGTACCCTAATGAGCAGTTCTTC. This sequence encodes CASSPGTGYPNEQFF.

The table lists this clone with a count of one. The V gene is TRBV10-3, the J gene TRBJ2-1, with 8 nucleotides matching TRBD1. Looked up from germline, CDR1 is ENHRY and CDR2 is SYGVKD. V dropped 9 bases and J dropped 4; count of bases not matched to a gene: 17. This CDR3 contains 17 residues. For the CDR3, the DNA is TGTGCCATTGGACAGGGTTTTATAGGGAACCAATACAATGAGCAGTTCTTC. This sequence encodes CAIGQGFIGNQYNEQFF.

The chain uses TRBV27 and TRBJ2-5; 10 nucleotides line up with TRBD2. The CDR3 totals 14 residues. Germline loops: CDR1 MNHEY, CDR2 SMNVEV (reference sequence). J lost 5 bases, V lost 7 bases, and 7 bases had no gene match. The CDR3 sequence: CASNLAGEGETQYF. The CDR3 region has the DNA TGTGCCAGCAACCTAGCGGGAGAGGGGGAGACCCAGTACTTC.

The chain recombines TRBV6-5 with TRBJ2-7, with TRBD2 as a possible D gene (5 bases). Germline-derived CDR1 and CDR2 are MNHEY and SVGAGI. V was cut by 5 bases and J by 3 bases, with 14 bases left in between. The CDR3 is made up of 14 amino acids. The CDR3 reads CASSRMRVNYEQYF. CDR3 DNA sequence: TGTGCCAGCAGTCGGATGAGGGTTAACTACGAGCAGTACTTC.

J is TRBJ2-3 and V is TRBV6-5; 11 bases match TRBD2. V was pared by 6 bases and J by 5 bases, with 4 bases of the junction left unmatched. CDR3 size: 14 residues. In germline, CDR1 is MNHEY, CDR2 SVGAGI. The CDR3 loop is CASSRGLAGDTQYF. The CDR3 nucleotides are TGTGCCAGCAGCCGCGGACTAGCGGGAGATACGCAGTATTTT.

The rearrangement uses TRBV19 and TRBJ2-4, with D perhaps matching TRBD2 (6 bases). The length of the CDR3 is 11 residues. Germline V gives CDR1 LNHDA, CDR2 SQIVND (reference sequence). V was pared by 8 bases and J by 7 bases, with 9 bases between. DNA for the CDR3: TGTGCCAGTCGACTAGGTAACATTCAGTACTTC. It encodes CASRLGNIQYF.

The chain recombines TRBV9 with TRBJ2-3; D unclear. Trimming removed 7 bases from V and 4 bases from J, with 4 bases in between. From germline, CDR1 is SGDLS and CDR2 YYNGEE. This CDR3 is built from 10 residues. CDR3 sequence reads: CASGADTQYF. DNA for the CDR3: TGTGCCAGCGGAGCAGATACGCAGTATTTT.

The chain carries TRBV6-5 and TRBJ1-1, with a tentative D call TRBD1 (6 bases). The V and J ends lost 10 bases and 0 bases respectively, with 9 bases between them. The CDR3 runs to 12 residues. In germline, CDR1 is MNHEY, CDR2 SVGAGI. The CDR3 DNA reads as TGTGCCACCGGGACACTGAACACTGAAGCTTTCTTT. It is translated as CATGTLNTEAFF.

J is TRBJ1-1 and V is TRBV9; the D is unclear. The V end was cut by 3 bases, the J end by 1 base, with 7 bases between. Germline CDR1 and CDR2: SGDLS and YYNGEE. CDR3 length: 13 amino acids. Written as DNA, the CDR3 is TGTGCCAGCAGCGGAAACTCGAACACTGAAGCTTTCTTT. Residues: CASSGNSNTEAFF.

V and J are TRBV11-2 and TRBJ2-7; no clear D. The germline V and J ends were trimmed by 5 bases and 0 bases, with 8 bases remaining between them. Germline CDR1 is SGHAT and CDR2 is FQNNGV. CDR3 length equals 13 residues. CDR3 loop: CASSPFSSYEQYF. The CDR3 DNA sequence: TGTGCCAGCAGCCCTTTTAGCTCCTACGAGCAGTACTTC.

The CDR3 bases are TGTGCCATCAGTGGTGACAGGGGGCCCCTCTCCTACGAGCAGTACTTC. Translating gives CAISGDRGPLSYEQYF. The chain couples TRBV10-3 to TRBJ2-5, with 10 nucleotides matching TRBD1. TRBJ2-7 explains the end of the DNA better; the J call may be wrong. CDR1 ENHRY and CDR2 SYGVKD come from the germline V gene. The CDR3 consists of 16 residues.